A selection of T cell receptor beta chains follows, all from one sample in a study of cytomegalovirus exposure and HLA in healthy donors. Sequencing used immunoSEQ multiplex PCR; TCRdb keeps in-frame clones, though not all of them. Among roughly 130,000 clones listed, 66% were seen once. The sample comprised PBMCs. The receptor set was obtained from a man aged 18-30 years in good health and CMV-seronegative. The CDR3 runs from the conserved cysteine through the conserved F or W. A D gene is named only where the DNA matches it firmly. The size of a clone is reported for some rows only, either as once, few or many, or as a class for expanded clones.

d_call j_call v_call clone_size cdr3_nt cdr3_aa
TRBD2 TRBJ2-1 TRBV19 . TGTGCCAGTAGTATTCCGGGACTAGCCTACAATGAGCAGTTCTTC CASSIPGLAYNEQFF
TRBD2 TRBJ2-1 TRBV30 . TGTGCCTGGAGTGAGGGACTAGCGGGATCCTACAATGAGCAGTTCTTC CAWSEGLAGSYNEQFF
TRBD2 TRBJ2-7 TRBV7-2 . TGTGCCAGCAGCCCTCTAGCGGGAGGCTCCATGTACGAGCAGTACTTC CASSPLAGGSMYEQYF
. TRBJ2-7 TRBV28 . TGTGCCAGCAGTACTACGAGGGCGTCAAGAGGCTACGAGCAGTACTTC CASSTTRASRGYEQYF
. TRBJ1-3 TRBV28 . TGTGCCAGCTTCCCCAGGGGCTCTGGAAACACCATATATTTT CASFPRGSGNTIYF
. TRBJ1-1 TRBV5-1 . TGCGCCAGCAGCGCCCAGGGAAGGGCTGAAGCTTTCTTT CASSAQGRAEAFF
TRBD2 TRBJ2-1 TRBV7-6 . TGTGCCAGCAGCTTAGTAGCGGGAGGGATCACGGCATACAATGAGCAGTTCTTC CASSLVAGGITAYNEQFF
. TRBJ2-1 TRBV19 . TGTGCCAGCTCTTTGTGGGAGAGCTCCTACAATGAGCAGTTCTTC CASSLWESSYNEQFF
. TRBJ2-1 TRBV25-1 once TGTGCCAGCAGTGATAGGGGGAATGAGCAGTTCTTC CASSDRGNEQFF
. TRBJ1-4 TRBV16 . TGTGCCAGCAGCCCAATTGCAACTAATGAAAAACTGTTTTTT CASSPIATNEKLFF
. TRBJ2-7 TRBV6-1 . TGTGCCAGCAGTGAAGCCCGCCAGGGGAAACCCTACGAGCAGTACTTC CASSEARQGKPYEQYF
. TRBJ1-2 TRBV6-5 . TGTGCCAGCAGTTACTCTAAGGGGAACTATGGCTACACCTTC CASSYSKGNYGYTF
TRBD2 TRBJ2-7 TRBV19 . TGTGCCAGTGGATTAGCGGGAGGGGCCTACGAGCAGTACTTC CASGLAGGAYEQYF
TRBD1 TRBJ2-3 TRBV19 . TGTGCCAGTAGTATCGACAGGGGGCGAACAGATACGCAGTATTTT CASSIDRGRTDTQYF